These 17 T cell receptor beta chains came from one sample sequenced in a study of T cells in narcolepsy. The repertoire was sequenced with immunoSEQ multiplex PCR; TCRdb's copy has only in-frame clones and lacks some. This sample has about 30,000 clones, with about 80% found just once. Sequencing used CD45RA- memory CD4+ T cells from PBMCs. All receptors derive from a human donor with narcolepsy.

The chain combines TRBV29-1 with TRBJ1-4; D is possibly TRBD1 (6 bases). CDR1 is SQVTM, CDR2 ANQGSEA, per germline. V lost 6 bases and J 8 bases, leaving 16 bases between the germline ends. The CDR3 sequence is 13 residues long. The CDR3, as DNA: TGCAGCGTGCTCCAAGGACAGTCGGAAAAACTGTTTTTT. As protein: CSVLQGQSEKLFF.

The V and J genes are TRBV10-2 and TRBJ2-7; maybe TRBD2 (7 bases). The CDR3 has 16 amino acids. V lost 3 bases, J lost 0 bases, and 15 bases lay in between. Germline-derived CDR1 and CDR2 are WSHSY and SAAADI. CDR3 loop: CASSDSGGGRSYEQYF. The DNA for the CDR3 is TGCGCCAGCAGTGACTCGGGCGGGGGCCGCTCCTACGAGCAGTACTTC.

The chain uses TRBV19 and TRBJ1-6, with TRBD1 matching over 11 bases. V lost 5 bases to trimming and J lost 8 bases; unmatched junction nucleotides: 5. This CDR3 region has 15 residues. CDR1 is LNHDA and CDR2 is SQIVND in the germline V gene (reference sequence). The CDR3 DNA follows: TGTGCCAGTAGTGTTGGACAGGGGGCTTATTCACCCCTCCACTTT. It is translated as CASSVGQGAYSPLHF. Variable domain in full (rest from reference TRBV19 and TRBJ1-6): DGGITQSPKYLFRKEGQNVTLSCEQNLNHDAMYWYRQDPGQGLRLIYYSQIVNDFQKGDIAEGYSVSREKKESFPLTVTSAQKNPTAFYLCASSVGQGAYSPLHFGNGTRLTVT.

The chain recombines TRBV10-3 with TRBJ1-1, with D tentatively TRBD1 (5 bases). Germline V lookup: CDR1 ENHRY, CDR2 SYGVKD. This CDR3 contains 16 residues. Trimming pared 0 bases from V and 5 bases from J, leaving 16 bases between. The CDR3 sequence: CAISESEVTVGTEAFF. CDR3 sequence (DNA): TGTGCCATCAGTGAGTCGGAGGTGACAGTCGGTACTGAAGCTTTCTTT.

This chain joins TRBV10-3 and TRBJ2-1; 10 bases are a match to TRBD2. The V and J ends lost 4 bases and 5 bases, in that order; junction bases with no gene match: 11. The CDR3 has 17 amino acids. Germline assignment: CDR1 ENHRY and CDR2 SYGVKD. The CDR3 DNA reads TGTGCCATCAGTGGATCCCAGCGGGGGGGCGTCGACAATGAGCAGTTCTTC. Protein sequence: CAISGSQRGGVDNEQFF.

The DNA of the CDR3 is TGTGCCAGCAATCCGTCTAGCGGGGGGTACAATGAGCAGTTCTTC. Its translation is CASNPSSGGYNEQFF. V is TRBV7-2 and J is TRBJ2-1; the match to TRBD2 covers 11 bases. This CDR3 contains 15 residues. Trimming removed 7 bases from V and 4 bases from J; junction bases left unmatched: 6. CDR1 is SGHTA, CDR2 FQGNSA, per germline.

DNA for the CDR3: TGTGCCAGCAGCTTTGCGGGGGGACAAGAGACCCAGTACTTC. It translates to CASSFAGGQETQYF. This chain joins TRBV7-2 and TRBJ2-5, with TRBD2 matching 8 bases. Losses at the gene ends were 3 bases for V and 2 bases for J; bases not matched to a gene: 2. This CDR3 has 14 amino acids. Germline CDR1 and CDR2: SGHTA and FQGNSA.

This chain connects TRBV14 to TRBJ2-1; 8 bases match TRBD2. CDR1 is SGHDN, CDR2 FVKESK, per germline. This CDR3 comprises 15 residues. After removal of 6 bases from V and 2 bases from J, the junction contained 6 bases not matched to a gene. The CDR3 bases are TGTGCCAGCAGGATCACGGGGGGGCCCTACAATGAGCAGTTCTTC. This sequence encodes CASRITGGPYNEQFF. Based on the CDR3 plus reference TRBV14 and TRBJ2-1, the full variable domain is EAGVTQFPSHSVIEKGQTVTLRCDPISGHDNLYWYRRVMGKEIKFLLHFVKESKQDESGMPNNRFLAERTGGTYSTLKVQPAELEDSGVYFCASRITGGPYNEQFFGPGTRLTVL.

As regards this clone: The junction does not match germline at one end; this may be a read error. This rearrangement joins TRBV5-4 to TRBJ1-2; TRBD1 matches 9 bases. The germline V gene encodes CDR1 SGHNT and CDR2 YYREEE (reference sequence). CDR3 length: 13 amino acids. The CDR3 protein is CASNLGQGGGYTF. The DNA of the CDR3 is TGTGCCAGCAACTTGGGACAGGGAGGTGGCTACACCTTC.

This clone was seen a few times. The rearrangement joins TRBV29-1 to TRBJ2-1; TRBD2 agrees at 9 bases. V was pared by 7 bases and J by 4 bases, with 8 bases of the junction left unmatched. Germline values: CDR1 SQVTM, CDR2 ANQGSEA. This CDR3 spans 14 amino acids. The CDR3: CSADGTSSYNEQFF. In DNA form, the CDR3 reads TGCAGCGCCGACGGGACTAGCAGTTACAATGAGCAGTTCTTC.

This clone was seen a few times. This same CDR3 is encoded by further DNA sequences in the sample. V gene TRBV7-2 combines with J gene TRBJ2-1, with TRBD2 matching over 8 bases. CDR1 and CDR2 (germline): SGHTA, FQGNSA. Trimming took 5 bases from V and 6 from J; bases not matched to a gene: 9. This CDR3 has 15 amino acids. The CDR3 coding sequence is TGTGCCAGCAGCCCCCCCGGGACTAGTTCCAATGAGCAGTTCTTC. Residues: CASSPPGTSSNEQFF.

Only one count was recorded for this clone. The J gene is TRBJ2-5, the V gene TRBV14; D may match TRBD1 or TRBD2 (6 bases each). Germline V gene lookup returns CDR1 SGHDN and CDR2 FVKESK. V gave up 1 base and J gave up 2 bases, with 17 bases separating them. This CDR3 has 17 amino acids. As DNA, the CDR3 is TGTGCCAGCAGCCAAGCCAGGGGAGGCGGATCGCAAGAGACCCAGTACTTC. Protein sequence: CASSQARGGGSQETQYF.

This CDR3 reads CASSTPGGVGTQYF. DNA for the CDR3: TGTGCCAGCAGCACCCCTGGGGGGGTAGGTACGCAGTATTTT. The chain is built from TRBV7-2 and TRBJ2-3; 7 positions match TRBD2. The length of the CDR3 is 14 residues. CDR1 and CDR2 (germline): SGHTA, FQGNSA. J gave up 8 bases and V 5 bases, and 10 bases lay outside the gene matches.

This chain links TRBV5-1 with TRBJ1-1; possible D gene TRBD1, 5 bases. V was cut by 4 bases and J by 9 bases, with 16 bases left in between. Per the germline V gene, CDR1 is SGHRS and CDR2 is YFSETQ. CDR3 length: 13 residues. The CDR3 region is CASSRDGGEKAFF. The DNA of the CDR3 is TGCGCCAGCAGCCGGGACGGAGGAGAAAAAGCTTTCTTT.

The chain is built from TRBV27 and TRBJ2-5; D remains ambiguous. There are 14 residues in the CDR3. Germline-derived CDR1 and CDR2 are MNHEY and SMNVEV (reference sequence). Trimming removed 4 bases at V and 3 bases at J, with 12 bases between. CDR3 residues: CASSSTFREETQYF. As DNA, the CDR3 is TGTGCCAGCAGTTCCACGTTCCGGGAAGAGACCCAGTACTTC.

The CDR3 DNA follows: TGTGCCTGGAGTGTTAGTAATCAAGAGACCCAGTACTTC. As protein: CAWSVSNQETQYF. The genes are TRBV30 and TRBJ2-5; D unresolved. V lost 0 bases and J lost 2, with 7 bases in between. The CDR3 loop spans 13 amino acids. The germline V gene has CDR1 GTSNPN and CDR2 SVGIG (reference sequence).

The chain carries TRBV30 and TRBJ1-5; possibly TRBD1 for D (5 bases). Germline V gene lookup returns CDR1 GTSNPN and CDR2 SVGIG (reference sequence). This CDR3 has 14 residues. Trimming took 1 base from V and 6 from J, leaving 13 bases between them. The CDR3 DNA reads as TGTGCCTGGAGTGAGGCAGGGATCGGTCAGCCCCAGCATTTT. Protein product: CAWSEAGIGQPQHF.